Here is one T cell receptor (beta chain) with its context. As yet, its antigen is unknown. Trimming shortened V by 6 bases and J by 5 bases, and 14 bases separated the two germline ends. CDR1 and CDR2 (germline): SNHLY, FYNNEI. The CDR3 contains 14 residues. TCRdb re-called the 5' RACE reads through MiXCR, storing one row per CDR3 protein. Of about 300,000 distinct CDR3 sequences in the sample, approximately 19% are singletons; the top ten hold around 21%. The data belong to a study of T-cell memory formation after mild COVID-19. Findings and caveats of the study: A second wave of clones peaked on day 37, and their SARS-CoV-2 specificity went unconfirmed. The main location of contracting CD4+ clones was CM and EM, and that of contracting CD8+ clones was EMRA.

The sample was PBMCs or a T cell subset sorted from them (not recorded which). The rearrangement uses TRBV2 and TRBJ1-5; D is unresolved. This clonotype was sampled from a man younger than 35 who had mild COVID-19 (a few samples of this study predate the infection). Cell type and time point are not known. The CDR3 is CASSPVGKDQPQHF. CDR3 sequence (DNA): TGTGCCAGCAGCCCGGTTGGCAAAGATCAGCCCCAGCATTTT.